The source of this T cell receptor beta chain is a study of neurological immune-mediated disorders. In this sample, this clonotype is medium-sized. Its specificity is unknown. The V gene end was trimmed by 4 bases and the J gene end by 7 bases; junction bases not matched to a gene: 4. This CDR3 comprises 13 residues. Germline CDR1 SGHTA, CDR2 FQGNSA. Over 190 million TCR-beta sequences, together covering 15-18 subjects, were produced by every individual sequencing run that was carried out. TCRdb reanalysed the 5' RACE reads using MiXCR and keeps one entry per CDR3 protein. Of about 50,000 distinct CDR3 sequences in the sample, approximately 17% were seen once. Regarding the study as a whole: HTLV-1-associated myelopathy showed the most TCR clonal expansion; multiple sclerosis the least, below healthy controls.

This sequence was found in a man aged 60 to 69 in good health. The chain uses TRBV7-2 and TRBJ2-1; 7 nucleotides match TRBD2. Sequences were obtained from PBMCs. The chain's CDR3 is CASSSTSRNEQFF. Written as DNA, the CDR3 is TGTGCCAGCAGCTCGACTAGCAGGAATGAGCAGTTCTTC.